The T cell receptor beta chain described here comes from a study of tissue T cells after allogeneic stem cell transplantation. Assay: immunoSEQ multiplex PCR; the TCRdb copy retains only in-frame clones and omits some. The sample has some 45,000 clones, 92% seen once. After removal of 0 bases from V and 7 bases from J, the junction contained 8 bases not matched to a gene. The germline V gene has CDR1 KGHSH and CDR2 LQKENI. This CDR3 is 16 amino acids long. V is TRBV18 and J is TRBJ2-1; 8 bases are a match to TRBD2. The clonotype originates from a woman aged 40-75 years who later had graft-versus-host disease after an allogeneic stem cell transplant. The source was blood, collected before transplantation. CDR3 amino acids: CASSPPRLIAGNEQFF. The CDR3 nucleotides read TGTGCCAGCTCACCACCCCGGTTGATAGCGGGGAATGAGCAGTTCTTC.